One sample yielded the 30 T cell receptor beta chains listed below, sequenced in a study of cytomegalovirus exposure and HLA in healthy donors. The study ran its PCR with 60 Vbeta and 13 Jbeta primers. Clones were sequenced by immunoSEQ multiplex PCR, and TCRdb holds only the in-frame ones, with some missing. The profile shows about 180,000 clones, about 80% of them singletons. Material: PBMCs. The receptor set was obtained from a man aged 40-49 years in good health and CMV-seronegative.

The chain is built from TRBV21-1 and TRBJ2-2; TRBD1, the table's D call, was not compared with the DNA. TRBV21-1 is an annotated pseudogene. The CDR3 is 15 amino acids. The CDR3, as DNA: TGTGCCAGCAGCACCGGGACAGGGGACACCGGGGAGCTGTTTTTT. Its protein product is CASSTGTGDTGELFF.

With regard to this clone: Different DNA sequences within this sample yield the same CDR3. The chain is built from TRBV7-2 and TRBJ2-7, with 11 bases aligning to TRBD2. The CDR3 sequence is 15 residues long. The V gene's germline CDR1 is SGHTA and CDR2 FQGNSA. The ends lost 5 bases at V and 0 bases at J; junction bases unmatched: 3. CDR3 sequence reads: CASSLGTSGSYEQYF. In DNA, the CDR3 is TGTGCCAGCAGCCTCGGGACTAGCGGCTCCTACGAGCAGTACTTC.

The chain carries TRBV14 and TRBJ2-5, with TRBD1 matching over 7 bases. The V gene end was trimmed by 1 base and the J gene end by 1 base; junction bases not matched to a gene: 3. The CDR3 runs to 15 residues. The germline CDR1 and CDR2 sequences are SGHDN and FVKESK. This chain's CDR3 is CASSQVRGPQETQYF. DNA for the CDR3: TGTGCCAGCAGCCAAGTGAGGGGGCCCCAAGAGACCCAGTACTTC.

This chain links TRBV6-5 with TRBJ2-7; 11 bases agree with TRBD1. The CDR3 loop spans 14 amino acids. The V gene's germline CDR1 is MNHEY and CDR2 SVGAGI. After removal of 4 bases from V and 7 bases from J, the junction contained 6 bases not matched to a gene. The DNA of the CDR3 is TGTGCCAGCAGTTCGCGGACAGGGGGCCAAGAGCAGTACTTC. Protein sequence: CASSSRTGGQEQYF.

This sequence joins TRBV25-1 and TRBJ2-1; TRBD2 matches 7 bases. Germline CDR1 and CDR2: MGHDK and SYGVNS. J lost 3 bases, V lost 4 bases, and 3 bases had no gene match. This CDR3 has 14 residues. CDR3 DNA sequence: TGTGCCAGCAGTGTACGCGGGGGCTACAATGAGCAGTTCTTC. Residues: CASSVRGGYNEQFF. Drawing the rest from reference TRBV25-1 and TRBJ2-1, the complete variable domain is EADIYQTPRYLVIGTGKKITLECSQTMGHDKMYWYQQDPGMELHLIHYSYGVNSTEKGDLSSESTVSRIRTEHFPLTLESARPSHTSQYLCASSVRGGYNEQFFGPGTRLTVL.

The V and J genes are TRBV9 and TRBJ2-7, with D possibly being TRBD1 (5 bases). V was shortened by 0 bases and J by 3 bases, with 13 bases between the two germline ends. The CDR3 has 15 residues. The germline gives CDR1 SGDLS, CDR2 YYNGEE. The CDR3 spells CASSVEGRVDYEQYF. CDR3 nucleotides: TGTGCCAGCAGCGTAGAGGGCAGGGTGGACTACGAGCAGTACTTC.

This clone was found a few times. V gene TRBV5-1 combines with J gene TRBJ2-5; TRBD1 might be the D (6 bases). Trimming removed 2 bases at V and 5 bases at J, with 13 bases between. The length of the CDR3 is 14 residues. The germline CDR1 and CDR2 sequences are SGHRS and YFSETQ. CDR3 in amino acids: CASSLGGLWETQYF. As DNA, the CDR3 is TGCGCCAGCAGCTTAGGGGGTTTGTGGGAGACCCAGTACTTC.

V is TRBV4-3 and J is TRBJ2-1; tentative D call: TRBD2 (7 bases). V lost 0 bases to trimming and J lost 10 bases, with 25 bases between them. The CDR3 covers 18 residues. Germline V gene lookup returns CDR1 LGHNA and CDR2 YSLEER. The CDR3 sequence: CASSQEPLGGGLVSEQFF. The CDR3 DNA reads TGCGCCAGCAGCCAAGAACCCCTAGGCGGGGGCCTCGTCAGCGAGCAGTTCTTC.

This sequence joins TRBV11-2 and TRBJ2-3; TRBD2 agrees at 11 bases. This CDR3 is 18 amino acids long. Germline CDR1 SGHAT, CDR2 FQNNGV. V was clipped by 1 base and J by 2 bases; unmatched bases: 8. The CDR3 sequence: CASSLGISGGGSTDTQYF. Here the CDR3 DNA reads TGTGCCAGCAGCTTAGGGATTAGCGGGGGGGGATCCACAGATACGCAGTATTTT.

J is TRBJ2-1 and V is TRBV19; D is possibly TRBD2 (5 bases). The CDR3 sequence is 15 residues long. V was trimmed by 3 bases and J by 7 bases, leaving 16 bases between them. Germline-derived CDR1 and CDR2 are LNHDA and SQIVND (reference sequence). CDR3 in amino acids: CASSIARGRMNEQFF. CDR3 bases: TGTGCCAGTAGTATCGCCCGGGGAAGGATGAATGAGCAGTTCTTC.

This sequence joins TRBV4-3 and TRBJ1-2; TRBD1 is a possible D gene (6 bases). CDR1 and CDR2 (germline): LGHNA, YSLEER. CDR3 length equals 15 residues. V lost 0 bases, J lost 3 bases, and 11 bases lay in between. The CDR3 region is CASSQEGGGHYGYTF. As DNA, the CDR3 is TGCGCCAGCAGCCAAGAAGGGGGGGGCCACTATGGCTACACCTTC.

The V and J genes are TRBV18 and TRBJ2-2; 9 bases are a match to TRBD1. The germline gives CDR1 KGHSH, CDR2 LQKENI. The CDR3 spans 16 residues. J gave up 2 bases and V 5 bases, and 6 bases lay outside the gene matches. CDR3 in amino acids: CASSSRTGANTGELFF. DNA for the CDR3: TGTGCCAGCTCATCCCGGACAGGGGCCAACACCGGGGAGCTGTTTTTT.

The chain combines TRBV19 with TRBJ1-4; TRBD1 aligns across 8 bases. The CDR3 is 18 amino acids. CDR1 LNHDA and CDR2 SQIVND come from the germline V gene (reference sequence). Trimming cost V 5 bases and J 2 bases; bases outside gene matches: 13. The CDR3 here is CASSAVSDRVPTNEKLFF. The CDR3 region has the DNA TGTGCCAGTAGTGCGGTCTCGGACAGGGTCCCCACTAATGAAAAACTGTTTTTT. The whole variable domain, filled in from reference TRBV19 and TRBJ1-4, reads DGGITQSPKYLFRKEGQNVTLSCEQNLNHDAMYWYRQDPGQGLRLIYYSQIVNDFQKGDIAEGYSVSREKKESFPLTVTSAQKNPTAFYLCASSAVSDRVPTNEKLFFGSGTQLSVL.

The V call is TRBV5-4, the J call TRBJ2-1; 9 bases map to TRBD2. V was pared by 0 bases and J by 3 bases, with 7 bases of the junction left unmatched. Per the germline V gene, CDR1 is SGHNT and CDR2 is YYREEE (reference sequence). This CDR3 is built from 17 residues. The CDR3 loop reads CASSLAWLREGYNEQFF. CDR3 DNA: TGTGCCAGCAGCTTGGCCTGGTTGCGGGAGGGCTACAATGAGCAGTTCTTC.

The chain is built from TRBV15 and TRBJ2-1, with no clear D. V gave up 5 bases and J gave up 9 bases, with 14 bases separating them. The V gene's germline CDR1 is LNHNV and CDR2 YYDKDF (reference sequence). This CDR3 has 13 residues. The CDR3 DNA follows: TGTGCCACCAGCCGCAAAAACCTCGGTGAGCAGTTCTTC. It specifies CATSRKNLGEQFF.

The count of this clone is one. The chain links TRBV7-9 to TRBJ2-3; D not resolved. Trimming removed 1 base from V and 2 bases from J, with 7 bases in between. This CDR3 is built from 14 residues. Germline V gene data show CDR1 as SEHNR and CDR2 as FQNEAQ (reference sequence). The CDR3 loop reads CASSLGGTTDTQYF. CDR3 nucleotides: TGTGCCAGCAGCTTAGGCGGAACCACAGATACGCAGTATTTT.

The chain combines TRBV6-5 with TRBJ1-4; a weak D match, TRBD1 (5 bases). The V end lost 6 bases, the J end lost 8 bases, and 16 bases lay between the germline ends. This CDR3 is 14 amino acids long. Germline CDR1 MNHEY, CDR2 SVGAGI. The CDR3 region is CASSPGSGPEKLFF. CDR3 in DNA: TGTGCCAGCAGCCCCGGGTCAGGGCCGGAAAAACTGTTTTTT.

V and J are TRBV28 and TRBJ2-1; 10 positions agree with TRBD1. J gave up 2 bases and V 6 bases, and 13 bases lay outside the gene matches. Per germline, CDR1 MDHEN and CDR2 SYDVKM. The CDR3 runs to 18 residues. Here the CDR3 DNA reads TGTGCCAGCAGCATTAGGAAACCGGGACAGGGGACCTACAATGAGCAGTTCTTC. It translates to CASSIRKPGQGTYNEQFF.

This chain uses TRBV30 with TRBJ2-1, with TRBD1 as a possible D gene (5 bases). Trimming took off 1 base at V and 12 bases at J, with 10 bases between the two ends. Germline-derived CDR1 and CDR2 are GTSNPN and SVGIG (reference sequence). The CDR3 runs to 11 residues. Here the CDR3 DNA reads TGTGCCTGGAGTGGAAAGGGGTCGCAGTTCTTC. It codes for CAWSGKGSQFF.

The chain carries TRBV30 and TRBJ1-1; the match to TRBD1 covers 10 bases. The CDR3 runs to 13 residues. CDR1 GTSNPN and CDR2 SVGIG come from the germline V gene (reference sequence). J was trimmed by 5 bases and V by 4 bases; bases with no gene match: 4. Here the CDR3 DNA reads TGTGCCTGGACCAGGACAGGGGGAACTGAAGCTTTCTTT. The encoded protein is CAWTRTGGTEAFF.

The rearrangement joins TRBV7-2 to TRBJ2-5; D may be TRBD1 (5 bases). The CDR3 is made up of 15 amino acids. V lost 5 bases, J lost 4 bases, and 17 bases lay in between. Germline V gene lookup returns CDR1 SGHTA and CDR2 FQGNSA. The CDR3 bases are TGTGCCAGCAGCGCTGACAGAATACTAACAGAGACCCAGTACTTC. This translates into CASSADRILTETQYF. The full variable domain, completed using reference TRBV7-2 and TRBJ2-5, is GAGVSQSPSNKVTEKGKDVELRCDPISGHTALYWYRQSLGQGLEFLIYFQGNSAPDKSGLPSDRFSAERTGGSVSTLTIQRTQQEDSAVYLCASSADRILTETQYFGPGTRLLVL.

The gene calls are TRBV9 and TRBJ2-1, with 9 positions matching TRBD2. The trim removed 3 bases at V and 6 bases at J, leaving 13 bases unmatched. The CDR3 has 17 residues. In germline, CDR1 is SGDLS, CDR2 YYNGEE. CDR3 bases: TGTGCCAGCAGCGCCCGACTAGCGGCCAGGAAGAGCAATGAGCAGTTCTTC. It specifies CASSARLAARKSNEQFF.

The CDR3 DNA sequence: TGTGCCAGCAGCTCGACAGGGGGCGTTGAAAAACTGTTTTTT. It encodes CASSSTGGVEKLFF. The rearrangement joins TRBV5-4 to TRBJ1-4, with 10 positions matching TRBD1. Trimming at V came to 3 bases and at J to 7 bases, leaving 3 bases not matched to a gene. CDR1 is SGHNT, CDR2 YYREEE, per germline (reference sequence). The CDR3 spans 14 residues.

The chain joins TRBV28 to TRBJ1-2; 11 bases are a match to TRBD1. This CDR3 has 15 residues. V was clipped by 2 bases and J by 8 bases; unmatched bases: 7. In germline, CDR1 is MDHEN, CDR2 SYDVKM. For the CDR3, the DNA is TGTGCCAGCAGTTTAGGGACAGGGGGAATAGGCGGCTACACCTTC. Translation: CASSLGTGGIGGYTF.

CDR3 loop: CAATHRGILTNYGYTF. CDR3 bases: TGTGCCGCCACCCACAGGGGAATCCTGACCAACTATGGCTACACCTTC. The genes are TRBV28 and TRBJ1-2; TRBD1 aligns across 7 bases. CDR1 is MDHEN, CDR2 SYDVKM, per germline. V was pared by 11 bases and J by 2 bases, with 17 bases of the junction left unmatched. This CDR3 contains 16 residues.

This clone was seen a single time. The chain has TRBV7-3 and TRBJ2-3; tentative D call: TRBD2 (5 bases). In germline, CDR1 is SGHTA, CDR2 FQGTGA. The CDR3 covers 14 residues. Trimming stripped 3 bases from V and 2 bases from J, with 9 bases between. DNA for the CDR3: TGTGCCAGCAGCTTTGCGGGCGACACAGATACGCAGTATTTT. Encoded protein: CASSFAGDTDTQYF.

The CDR3 coding sequence is TGTGCCAGCAGGGGGGGATCAGATACGCAGTATTTT. Amino acids: CASRGGSDTQYF. V and J are TRBV6-5 and TRBJ2-3; D is possibly TRBD2 (6 bases). CDR3 size: 12 residues. The V gene's germline CDR1 is MNHEY and CDR2 SVGAGI. With 6 bases removed from V and 4 bases from J, the gap between germline ends came to 8 bases.

This clone is a singleton in its sample. At one boundary the junction diverges from the germline segment, which might be a read error. The gene calls are TRBV5-4 and TRBJ2-1; TRBD2 matches at 11 bases. The CDR3 covers 15 residues. Germline V gives CDR1 SGHNT, CDR2 YYREEE (reference sequence). The CDR3 DNA reads TGTGCCAGCGGCTTAGCGGGGGGGACCTACAATGAGCAGTTCTTC. Its protein product is CASGLAGGTYNEQFF. Combining the CDR3 with reference TRBV5-4 and TRBJ2-1 gives the whole variable domain ETGVTQSPTHLIKTRGQQVTLRCSSQSGHNTVSWYQQALGQGPQFIFQYYREEENGRGNFPPRFSGLQFPNYSSELNVNALELDDSALYLCASGLAGGTYNEQFFGPGTRLTVL.

The chain combines TRBV9 with TRBJ2-1; 7 bases map to TRBD2. The CDR3 has 16 amino acids. After removal of 0 bases from V and 7 bases from J, the junction contained 10 bases not matched to a gene. CDR1 and CDR2 from the germline V gene are SGDLS and YYNGEE. The CDR3 DNA follows: TGTGCCAGCAGCGTAGGGCTCGGGGAGGGTTTGAATGAGCAGTTCTTC. Protein sequence: CASSVGLGEGLNEQFF.

The J gene is TRBJ2-3, the V gene TRBV7-6; TRBD2 matches 8 bases. From germline, CDR1 is SGHVS and CDR2 FNYEAQ. This CDR3 has 14 residues. With 6 bases clipped from V and 4 bases from J, the junction kept 6 bases outside the gene matches. The CDR3 region has the DNA TGTGCCAGCAGACCCCCGGGACTAGCAGATACGCAGTATTTT. It encodes CASRPPGLADTQYF.